Here is one T cell receptor (beta chain) with its context. The sample comes from a study of T-cell reconstitution after alpha-beta-depleted transplantation in children. V trimming: 5 bases; J trimming: 1 base; junction bases outside the gene matches: 3. This CDR3 contains 14 residues. The library targeted TCRbeta and was prepared with unique molecular identifiers. TCRdb re-derived calls from the PCR reads in MiXCR, one entry per CDR3 protein. This sample has around 300,000 distinct CDR3 sequences; over 20% occur once, and the top ten carry 9.5% to 13%. The chain combines TRBV12-3 or TRBV12-4 with TRBJ2-5; 8 nucleotides agree with TRBD1. The sequences come from PBMCs, mostly from graft donor cells, collected 180 days after TCRalphabeta/CD19-depleted stem cell transplant. This TCR derives from a male patient younger than 18 who had a stem cell transplant for acute lymphoblastic leukemia, so the T cells may come from the graft donor. The CDR3: CASSDRGVQETQYF. The CDR3 region has the DNA TGTGCCAGCAGTGACAGGGGAGTCCAAGAGACCCAGTACTTC.